This T cell receptor beta chain was found in a study of T cell responses to AZD1222 COVID-19 vaccine. Points from the study as a whole: With dominance at 160-218 and 743-854, vaccine-associated CD4 TCRs spanned spike. Donors were mostly white British, more females; clonal diversity possibly underestimated.

On this clone: What it recognizes is unknown.

The CDR3 runs to 15 residues. In germline, CDR1 is SGHDT, CDR2 YYEEEE. After removal of 0 bases from V and 6 bases from J, the junction contained 8 bases not matched to a gene. The data were produced by immunoSEQ multiplex PCR, yet TCRdb's version contains in-frame clones alone and is incomplete. The sample lists over 85,000 clones; around 90% were seen once. The clonotype originates from an adult in good health. This specimen consisted of peripheral blood, obtained on day 0 of AZD1222 vaccination. The J gene is TRBJ2-7, the V gene TRBV5-6; 8 nucleotides agree with TRBD1. The CDR3 loop reads CASSLEGQGASEQYF. As DNA, the CDR3 is TGTGCCAGCAGCTTGGAAGGGCAGGGGGCGTCCGAGCAGTACTTC.